This TCR beta chain comes out of a study of monozygotic twins with inflammatory bowel disease. TCRdb re-called the 5' RACE reads and shows each CDR3 protein once, DNA omitted. This sample lists around 230,000 distinct CDR3 sequences; its ten largest clones have approximately 1.6%. CDR1 is LGHDT and CDR2 is YNNKEL in the germline V gene (reference sequence). The CDR3 consists of 18 residues. The chain recombines TRBV3-1 with TRBJ2-1; TCRdb calls TRBD2, which cannot be checked without DNA. Sequencing used blood. The TCR originated in a human donor with ulcerative colitis or Crohn's disease, or a healthy co-twin of an affected twin (not recorded which). The CDR3 loop is CASSQDRRLAGGFNEQFF.